These T cell receptor beta chains were read from a single sample in a study of blood T cell repertoires in COVID-19. Here immunoSEQ multiplex PCR was the method, and the copy in TCRdb shows in-frame clones only, minus some. The sample has more than 95,000 clones, 55% to 75% seen once. Specimen: peripheral blood. These receptors came from a woman aged 65 to 85 with acute or convalescent COVID-19. Both conserved end residues are part of each CDR3. D genes are given only for firm matches. Size tells how often a clone was seen (once, few, many) or the class of an expanded clone, and some rows leave it out.

V,D,J,size,CDR3,DNA
TRBV29-1,-,TRBJ2-5,-,CSVQQDGVGTQYF,TGCAGCGTCCAACAAGACGGGGTGGGGACCCAGTACTTC
TRBV4-1,TRBD2,TRBJ2-3,few,CASSQAYLTTGTRSTDTQYF,TGCGCCAGCAGCCAAGCTTATTTGACTACCGGGACTAGAAGTACAGATACGCAGTATTTT
TRBV10-2,-,TRBJ2-1,once,CASSVGTSYNEQFF,TGCGCCAGCAGTGTGGGCACCTCCTACAATGAGCAGTTCTTC
TRBV7-2,-,TRBJ1-4,-,CASSPDSVVNEKLFF,TGTGCCAGCAGCCCAGACAGCGTTGTTAATGAAAAACTGTTTTTT
TRBV5-1,-,TRBJ2-1,once,CASSLALAISYNEQFF,TGCGCCAGCAGCTTGGCGCTAGCGATCAGTTACAATGAGCAGTTCTTC
TRBV28,-,TRBJ1-5,-,CASSLRTAGNQPQHF,TGTGCCAGCAGTTTAAGGACAGCCGGCAATCAGCCCCAGCATTTT
TRBV27,TRBD1,TRBJ1-2,-,CASSRDRAYGYTF,TGTGCCAGCAGTCGGGACAGGGCCTATGGCTACACCTTC
TRBV6-5,-,TRBJ1-2,-,CASARANYGYTF,TGTGCCAGCGCCCGGGCTAACTATGGCTACACCTTC
TRBV21-1,-,TRBJ2-3,once,CASSKRRDRGESDTQYF,TGTGCCAGCAGCAAACGCAGGGACAGGGGGGAGTCAGATACGCAGTATTTT
TRBV19,TRBD1,TRBJ2-2,-,CASSPHPGQIYSNTGELFF,TGTGCCAGTAGTCCCCACCCGGGACAGATTTATTCGAACACCGGGGAGCTGTTTTTT
TRBV28,TRBD2,TRBJ2-4,-,CASSLGGGPGKNIQYF,TGTGCCAGCAGTTTAGGGGGAGGGCCTGGGAAAAACATTCAGTACTTC
TRBV19,-,TRBJ1-6,-,CASSIGGDTQSPLHF,TGTGCCAGTAGTATAGGGGGAGACACCCAATCACCCCTCCACTTT
TRBV12-5,-,TRBJ2-2,-,CASGALGGTGELFF,TGTGCTAGTGGGGCCCTTGGGGGGACCGGGGAGCTGTTTTTT
TRBV7-2,TRBD1,TRBJ1-5,-,CASSPDRAGGQPQHF,TGTGCCAGCAGCCCTGACAGGGCCGGCGGTCAGCCCCAGCATTTT
TRBV6-6,-,TRBJ1-2,-,CASTNFLGDYTF,TGTGCCAGCACCAATTTTTTGGGCGACTACACCTTC
TRBV28,-,TRBJ1-2,-,CASSSPGGGSYGYTF,TGTGCCAGCAGTTCCCCCGGGGGGGGATCATATGGCTACACCTTC
TRBV5-6,-,TRBJ1-1,-,CASSLGLAPGTEAFF,TGTGCCAGCAGCTTGGGATTGGCCCCGGGGACTGAAGCTTTCTTT
TRBV5-1,-,TRBJ1-3,few,CASSPSGSGNTIYF,TGCGCCAGCAGCCCTAGTGGGTCTGGAAACACCATATATTTT
TRBV7-8,TRBD1,TRBJ1-1,-,CASSFGTGDIVLRAFF,TGTGCCAGCAGCTTTGGGACAGGGGATATAGTGCTCCGAGCTTTCTTT
TRBV30,TRBD1,TRBJ1-2,-,CAGTGGAYGYTF,TGTGCCGGCACAGGGGGCGCGTATGGCTACACCTTC
TRBV5-1,TRBD2,TRBJ2-7,few,CASSLEASGSSYEQYF,TGCGCCAGCAGCTTGGAGGCTAGCGGGAGCTCCTACGAGCAGTACTTC
TRBV9,TRBD1,TRBJ2-3,few,CASSGGTGEGDTQYF,TGTGCCAGCAGCGGGGGGACAGGGGAAGGAGATACGCAGTATTTT
TRBV10-3,-,TRBJ1-1,-,CAITRTEMNTEAFF,TGTGCCATCACTCGGACAGAGATGAACACTGAAGCTTTCTTT
TRBV10-3,-,TRBJ2-4,once,CAISEHADIQYF,TGTGCCATCAGTGAGCATGCGGACATTCAGTACTTC
TRBV28,TRBD1,TRBJ1-4,-,CASSLSGTGWEKLFF,TGTGCCAGCAGCCTGTCCGGGACAGGGTGGGAAAAACTGTTTTTT
TRBV18,TRBD2,TRBJ2-3,once,CASSPGLAGADTQYF,TGTGCCAGCTCACCGGGACTAGCGGGAGCAGATACGCAGTATTTT
TRBV6-5,TRBD1,TRBJ1-1,few,CASKGAGQGNTEAFF,TGTGCCAGCAAGGGGGCCGGGCAGGGGAACACTGAAGCTTTCTTT
TRBV15,TRBD1,TRBJ1-4,few,CATSRDEADRGTEKLFF,TGTGCCACCAGCAGAGATGAGGCTGACAGGGGAACTGAAAAACTGTTTTTT
TRBV19,-,TRBJ1-5,-,CASSIDAQGYNQPQHF,TGTGCCAGTAGTATAGATGCCCAGGGTTACAATCAGCCCCAGCATTTT
TRBV25-1,TRBD2,TRBJ2-3,-,CASSEVPPSGGADTQYF,TGTGCCAGCAGTGAAGTTCCCCCCAGCGGGGGCGCAGATACGCAGTATTTT
TRBV19,TRBD1,TRBJ1-2,once,CASRDGQGFYGYTF,TGTGCCAGTAGGGACGGACAGGGGTTCTATGGCTACACCTTC
TRBV2,TRBD2,TRBJ2-1,-,CASSGSGRTNNEQFF,TGTGCCAGCAGCGGTAGCGGGAGAACAAACAATGAGCAGTTCTTC
TRBV12-5,-,TRBJ2-4,few,CASGLGQGPAKNIQYF,TGTGCTAGTGGTTTGGGCCAGGGTCCAGCCAAAAACATTCAGTACTTC
TRBV5-1,TRBD2,TRBJ2-7,-,CASSLGGGRASHEQYF,TGCGCCAGCAGCTTGGGAGGCGGGAGGGCCTCCCACGAGCAGTACTTC
TRBV2,TRBD2,TRBJ2-1,-,CASSHSGSVYNEQFF,TGTGCCAGCAGTCATAGCGGGAGTGTTTACAATGAGCAGTTCTTC
TRBV4-3,-,TRBJ2-1,-,CASSPWGGSYNEQFF,TGCGCCAGCAGCCCCTGGGGAGGTTCCTACAATGAGCAGTTCTTC
TRBV3-1/TRBV3-2,-,TRBJ2-1,-,CASSPTGSSYNEQFF,TGTGCCAGCAGCCCCACGGGGAGCTCCTACAATGAGCAGTTCTTC
TRBV5-1,-,TRBJ2-1,few,CASSLAGESHESEQFF,TGCGCCAGCAGCTTGGCGGGGGAATCCCACGAGTCCGAGCAGTTCTTC
TRBV27,-,TRBJ2-1,-,CASSFGGYNEQFF,TGTGCCAGCAGTTTCGGGGGTTACAATGAGCAGTTCTTC
TRBV18,TRBD2,TRBJ2-3,-,CASSSGGPFDTQYF,TGTGCCAGCTCCTCGGGGGGGCCTTTCGATACGCAGTATTTT
TRBV24-1,TRBD2,TRBJ2-3,-,CATSDYGRAPTDTQYF,TGTGCCACCAGTGATTACGGGAGGGCCCCCACAGATACGCAGTATTTT
TRBV2,TRBD1,TRBJ2-3,-,CASSGVLGQGANTDTQYF,TGTGCCAGCAGTGGAGTGCTGGGACAGGGGGCAAACACAGATACGCAGTATTTT